The clone carrying this T cell receptor beta chain was detected only a few times. Its antigen is as yet unknown. This sample was included in a study of vaccination and CD4 T cells after COVID-19. CDR1 SGHVS and CDR2 FQNEAQ come from the germline V gene. This CDR3 contains 15 residues. V was clipped by 5 bases and J by 7 bases, with 18 bases between them. Specified treatment: roughly ten-day PBMC culture with coronavirus spike peptide pools or control peptides (ViraFEST assay). An Oncomine TCR Beta short-read assay was used to sequence the DNA from cultured CD4+ T cells. TCRdb passed the PCR reads through MiXCR, listing each CDR3 protein once. The sample has 20,000 to 25,000 distinct CDR3 sequences; 35% to 40% are singletons.

The sequence derives from a human donor who had recovered from COVID-19. This sample comprised CD4+ T cells from blood, cultured in vitro, obtained before SARS-CoV-2 vaccination. The V gene is TRBV7-8, the J gene TRBJ2-1; possibly TRBD2 for D (5 bases). Here the CDR3 DNA reads TGTGCCAGCAGCCCCCGTGAGATAGCGAGGAATGAGCAGTTCTTC. It specifies CASSPREIARNEQFF.